This T cell receptor (beta chain) was identified in a study of shared T cell receptors in the human thymus. Generated by immunoSEQ multiplex PCR, the TCRdb table keeps only in-frame clones and is missing some. The repertoire includes 600,000 to 900,000 clones, 80% to 90% of them detected once, and more than 0.008% sits in the top ten. CDR3 length: 10 amino acids. Trimming stripped 6 bases from V and 4 bases from J, with 4 bases between. Looked up from germline, CDR1 is DFQATT and CDR2 is SNEGSKA (reference sequence). These data also featured in a second study, about human thymus T cells. This second study says: Overlap was high between thymic repertoires from unrelated individuals, as reported in related research.

The chain uses TRBV20-1 and TRBJ2-1; no clear D. The clonotype was recovered from a girl less than two years old with a congenital heart defect. The sample was thymocytes. The CDR3 reads CSAKYNEQFF. The CDR3 DNA follows: TGCAGTGCCAAATACAATGAGCAGTTCTTC.